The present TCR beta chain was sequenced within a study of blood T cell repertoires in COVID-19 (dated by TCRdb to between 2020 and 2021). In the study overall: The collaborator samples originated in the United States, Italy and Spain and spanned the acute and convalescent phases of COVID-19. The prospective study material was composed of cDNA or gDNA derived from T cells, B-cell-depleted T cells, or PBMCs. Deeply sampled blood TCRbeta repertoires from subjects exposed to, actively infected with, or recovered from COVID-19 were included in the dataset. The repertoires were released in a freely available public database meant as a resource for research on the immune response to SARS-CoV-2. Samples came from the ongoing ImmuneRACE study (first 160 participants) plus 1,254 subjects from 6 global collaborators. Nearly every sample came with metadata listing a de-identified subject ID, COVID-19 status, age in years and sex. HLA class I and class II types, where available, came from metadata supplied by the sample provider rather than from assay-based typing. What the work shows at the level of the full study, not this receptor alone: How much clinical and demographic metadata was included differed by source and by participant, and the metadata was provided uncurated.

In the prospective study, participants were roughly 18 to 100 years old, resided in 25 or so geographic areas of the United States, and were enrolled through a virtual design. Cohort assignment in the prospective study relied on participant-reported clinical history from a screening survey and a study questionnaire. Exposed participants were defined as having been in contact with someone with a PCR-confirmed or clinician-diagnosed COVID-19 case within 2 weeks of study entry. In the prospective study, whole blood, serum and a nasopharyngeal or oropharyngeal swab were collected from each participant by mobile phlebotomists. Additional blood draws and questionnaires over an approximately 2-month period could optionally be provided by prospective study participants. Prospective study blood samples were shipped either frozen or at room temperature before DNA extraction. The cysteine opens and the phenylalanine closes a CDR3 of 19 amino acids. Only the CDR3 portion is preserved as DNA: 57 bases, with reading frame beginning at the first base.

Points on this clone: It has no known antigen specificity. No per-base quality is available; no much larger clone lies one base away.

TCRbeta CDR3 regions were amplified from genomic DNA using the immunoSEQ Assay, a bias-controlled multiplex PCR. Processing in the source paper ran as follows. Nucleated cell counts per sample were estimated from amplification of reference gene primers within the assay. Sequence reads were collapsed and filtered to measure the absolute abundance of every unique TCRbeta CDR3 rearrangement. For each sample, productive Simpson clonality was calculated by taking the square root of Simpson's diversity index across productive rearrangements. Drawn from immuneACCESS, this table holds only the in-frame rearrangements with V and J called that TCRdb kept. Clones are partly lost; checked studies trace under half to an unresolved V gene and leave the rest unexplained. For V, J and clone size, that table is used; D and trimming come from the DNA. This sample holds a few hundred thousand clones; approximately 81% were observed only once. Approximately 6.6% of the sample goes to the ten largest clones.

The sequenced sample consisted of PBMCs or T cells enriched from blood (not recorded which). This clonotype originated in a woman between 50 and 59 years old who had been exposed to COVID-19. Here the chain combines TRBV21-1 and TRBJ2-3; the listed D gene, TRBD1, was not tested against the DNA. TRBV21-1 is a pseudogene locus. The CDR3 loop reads CASSKTPCGQGEFLDTQYF. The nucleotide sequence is TGTGCCAGCAGCAAAACCCCGTGCGGACAGGGGGAGTTTTTGGATACGCAGTATTTT.